Listed below are T cell receptor beta chains from one sample, sequenced in a study of blood T cells in healthy people across ages. Each CDR3 protein gets one entry after TCRdb re-called the 5' RACE reads with MiXCR. The sample lists approximately 670,000 distinct CDR3 sequences, approximately 40% occurring once. What was sequenced was blood. The receptors were gathered from a man of 80 years or more in good health. Each CDR3 is given with its conserved first and last residue. Each record gives: J gene, D gene, V gene, clone size, CDR3 protein, CDR3 DNA. The D gene is left open where the match is weak. Clone size is shown for a subset of rows, as once, few, many or a class of expanded clone.

TRBJ2-5,NA,TRBV5-5,NA,CASSLTALDEQYF,TGTGCCAGCAGCTTGACCGCGTTGGATGAGCAGTACTTC
TRBJ2-5,TRBD2,TRBV5-1,NA,CASSLGELAGGQETQYF,TGCGCCAGCAGCTTGGGAGAACTAGCGGGGGGTCAAGAGACCCAGTACTTC
TRBJ2-7,NA,TRBV28,NA,CASRFQEDYEQYF,TGTGCCAGCAGATTCCAGGAGGATTACGAGCAGTACTTC
TRBJ2-5,TRBD2,TRBV5-1,NA,CASSPGGLAGTETQYF,TGCGCCAGCAGCCCTGGGGGACTAGCGGGCACGGAGACCCAGTACTTC
TRBJ1-6,NA,TRBV28,NA,CASSLGFYLLHF,TGTGCCAGCAGTTTGGGGTTTTATCTCCTCCACTTT
TRBJ2-5,NA,TRBV7-2,NA,CTSRSGSETQYF,TGTACCAGCAGGAGCGGTTCGGAGACCCAGTACTTC
TRBJ2-7,NA,TRBV4-2,NA,CASSQDPLSGMRYEQYF,TGTGCCAGCAGCCAAGACCCCCTTTCCGGGATGAGATACGAGCAGTACTTC
TRBJ1-5,NA,TRBV20-1,NA,CSARRQNNQPQHF,TGCAGTGCTAGAAGACAGAACAACCAGCCCCAGCATTTT
TRBJ2-1,NA,TRBV20-1,NA,CSARHGGGLRSYNEQFF,TGCAGTGCTAGACACGGAGGGGGCCTAAGGTCCTACAATGAGCAGTTCTTC
TRBJ2-1,NA,TRBV20-1,NA,CSAFPSETASYNEQFF,TGCAGTGCTTTTCCCTCAGAGACAGCTTCCTACAATGAGCAGTTCTTC
TRBJ1-5,NA,TRBV28,few,CASSYGNSNQPQHF,TGTGCCAGCAGTTACGGGAATAGCAATCAGCCCCAGCATTTT
TRBJ2-2,TRBD1,TRBV6-1,NA,CAINQGATDTGELFF,TGTGCCATCAACCAGGGGGCGACGGACACCGGGGAGCTGTTTTTT
TRBJ2-5,TRBD2,TRBV4-3,NA,CASSQGPSGRAGETQYF,TGCGCCAGCAGCCAAGGTCCTAGCGGGAGGGCCGGTGAGACCCAGTACTTC
TRBJ1-2,NA,TRBV6-2/TRBV6-3,NA,CASSQRSVGGYTF,TGTGCCAGCAGCCAACGTTCCGTTGGTGGCTACACCTTC
TRBJ2-1,TRBD1,TRBV10-3,NA,CAISARGLGDEQFF,TGTGCCATCAGTGCCAGGGGGCTGGGGGATGAGCAGTTCTTC
TRBJ2-7,NA,TRBV20-1,NA,CSAPKGTSYEQYF,TGCAGTGCCCCGAAAGGCACCTCCTACGAGCAGTACTTC
TRBJ1-2,TRBD1,TRBV28,NA,CASTPGDRVYGYTF,TGTGCCAGCACCCCGGGGGACAGGGTCTATGGCTACACCTTC
TRBJ2-1,TRBD2,TRBV7-2,few,CASSLVGLAGYNEQFF,TGTGCCAGCAGCTTAGTGGGACTAGCGGGGTACAATGAGCAGTTCTTC
TRBJ2-1,TRBD1,TRBV4-1,few,CASSQRIGDSGYNEQFF,TGCGCCAGCAGCCAACGGATTGGGGACAGTGGTTACAATGAGCAGTTCTTC
TRBJ2-1,NA,TRBV6-2/TRBV6-3,NA,CASSDPGLQNEQFF,TGTGCCAGCAGTGATCCGGGACTTCAGAATGAGCAGTTCTTC
TRBJ1-5,NA,TRBV29-1,few,CSAGGGQGQGQPQHF,TGCAGCGCCGGCGGGGGTCAGGGCCAGGGGCAGCCCCAGCATTTT
TRBJ2-7,NA,TRBV3-1,NA,CASSQSFNEQYF,TGTGCCAGCAGCCAATCGTTCAATGAGCAGTACTTC
TRBJ1-5,NA,TRBV3-1,NA,CASSAGTLNQPQHF,TGTGCCAGCAGCGCCGGGACCCTCAATCAGCCCCAGCATTTT
TRBJ2-1,TRBD2,TRBV20-1,NA,CSARDTGTSGIVVFF,TGCAGTGCTAGAGATACCGGGACTAGCGGGATTGTGGTGTTCTTC
TRBJ2-7,TRBD2,TRBV14,NA,CASSQEGFFGGSSGRALNEQYF,TGTGCCAGCAGCCAAGAAGGATTCTTTGGAGGGTCTAGCGGGAGGGCCCTAAATGAGCAGTACTTC
TRBJ2-1,TRBD2,TRBV7-2,few,CASSPWTSNEQFF,TGTGCCAGCAGCCCCTGGACTAGCAATGAGCAGTTCTTC
TRBJ2-7,TRBD2,TRBV7-2,few,CASSLQRGATYEQYF,TGTGCCAGCAGCTTACAGCGGGGGGCAACCTACGAGCAGTACTTC
TRBJ1-2,NA,TRBV7-2,NA,CASSSTAKTNYGYTF,TGTGCCAGCAGCAGCACAGCCAAAACTAACTATGGCTACACCTTC
TRBJ1-2,NA,TRBV4-1,NA,CASSQDGDGYTF,TGCGCCAGCAGCCAAGACGGCGATGGCTACACCTTC
TRBJ1-2,NA,TRBV4-3,few,CASSQGKLKGYGYTF,TGCGCCAGCAGCCAAGGAAAATTAAAGGGCTATGGCTACACCTTC
TRBJ2-7,NA,TRBV27,NA,CASRDREKSYEQYF,TGTGCCAGCAGGGACCGTGAAAAATCCTACGAGCAGTACTTC
TRBJ2-1,NA,TRBV4-1,few,CASSQSLTGGYNEQFF,TGCGCCAGCAGCCAAAGTTTGACAGGAGGTTACAATGAGCAGTTCTTC
TRBJ2-5,TRBD2,TRBV11-2,NA,CASRLGISRLAGESETQYF,TGTGCCAGCCGCTTAGGAATCTCAAGACTAGCGGGGGAGTCAGAGACCCAGTACTTC
TRBJ1-2,NA,TRBV2,NA,CASSRTPGYTF,TGTGCCAGCAGTCGGACCCCGGGCTACACCTTC
TRBJ2-3,TRBD2,TRBV24-1,NA,CATSVSGSTTQYF,TGTGCCACCAGTGTTAGCGGGAGTACTACGCAGTATTTT
TRBJ2-1,NA,TRBV11-3,NA,CASSSKVGEQFF,TGTGCCAGCAGCTCTAAGGTGGGGGAGCAGTTCTTC
TRBJ2-7,TRBD1,TRBV5-1,NA,CASSQNRQGYEQYF,TGCGCCAGCAGCCAGAACCGACAGGGCTACGAGCAGTACTTC
TRBJ1-4,NA,TRBV7-9,few,CASFSQERGITNEKLFF,TGTGCCAGCTTCTCTCAGGAGAGGGGGATAACTAATGAAAAACTGTTTTTT
TRBJ2-7,TRBD2,TRBV4-3,few,CASSQESSGRVTGYEQYF,TGCGCCAGCAGCCAAGAGTCTAGCGGGAGGGTGACCGGTTACGAGCAGTACTTC
TRBJ2-1,NA,TRBV6-5,NA,CASTASGDEQFF,TGTGCCAGCACCGCATCAGGCGATGAGCAGTTCTTC
TRBJ2-7,TRBD1,TRBV7-9,few,CATQGQTYEQYF,TGTGCTACCCAGGGACAGACCTACGAGCAGTACTTC
TRBJ2-1,NA,TRBV6-2/TRBV6-3,NA,CASSNQINEQFF,TGTGCCAGCAGCAACCAAATAAATGAGCAGTTCTTC